This T cell receptor beta chain comes out of a study of T cell repertoires in cytomegalovirus infection. Notes on the study in general: Based on cumulative public TCR beta family frequency, carriers of CMV plus the relevant HLA were identified.

The CDR3 covers 14 residues. CDR1 is SEHNR and CDR2 is FQNEAQ in the germline V gene (reference sequence). The V gene lost 2 bases and the J gene lost 5 bases, with 10 bases spanning the gap. Each CDR3 protein gets one entry after TCRdb re-called the reads with MiXCR. The sample consists of approximately 240,000 distinct CDR3 sequences, approximately 13% of them appearing once. This clonotype was recorded at least ten times. Its antigen is currently unknown. V and J are TRBV7-9 and TRBJ2-4; no firm D call. Sequencing was performed on PBMCs. This receptor was taken from a human donor in good health (CMV status not recorded). Some clones in this sample may be carry-over from other donors' samples. The CDR3 loop is CASSLMGGQNIQYF. CDR3 DNA: TGTGCCAGCAGCTTAATGGGTGGCCAAAACATTCAGTACTTC.